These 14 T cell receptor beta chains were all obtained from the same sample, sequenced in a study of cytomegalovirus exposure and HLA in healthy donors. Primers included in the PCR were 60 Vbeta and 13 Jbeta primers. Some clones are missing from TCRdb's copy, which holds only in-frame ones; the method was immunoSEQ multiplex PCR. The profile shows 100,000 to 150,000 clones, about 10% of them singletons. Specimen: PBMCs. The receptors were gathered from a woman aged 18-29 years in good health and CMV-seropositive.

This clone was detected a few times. Here the CDR3 DNA reads TGTGCCAGCTCGCCGGGACTAGCGTACAATGAGCAGTTCTTC. Amino acid sequence: CASSPGLAYNEQFF. The chain recombines TRBV18 with TRBJ2-1; 10 nucleotides match TRBD2. The V segment lost 6 bases and the J segment 4 bases; nucleotides outside the gene matches: 3. The CDR3 covers 14 residues. From germline, CDR1 is KGHSH and CDR2 LQKENI.

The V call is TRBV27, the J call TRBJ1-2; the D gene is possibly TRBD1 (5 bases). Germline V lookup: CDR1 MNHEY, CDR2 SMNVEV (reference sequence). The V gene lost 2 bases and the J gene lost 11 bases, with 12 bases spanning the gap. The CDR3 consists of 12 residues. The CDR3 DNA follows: TGTGCCAGCAGTTTAAAAGGGACTGCGTACACCTTC. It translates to CASSLKGTAYTF.

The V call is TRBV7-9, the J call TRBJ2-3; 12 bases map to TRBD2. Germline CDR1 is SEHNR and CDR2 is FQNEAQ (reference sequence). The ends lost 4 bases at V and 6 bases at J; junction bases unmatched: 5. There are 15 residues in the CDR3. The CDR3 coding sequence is TGTGCCAGCAGCTCCCTAGCGGGAGGGCTGGATACGCAGTATTTT. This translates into CASSSLAGGLDTQYF.

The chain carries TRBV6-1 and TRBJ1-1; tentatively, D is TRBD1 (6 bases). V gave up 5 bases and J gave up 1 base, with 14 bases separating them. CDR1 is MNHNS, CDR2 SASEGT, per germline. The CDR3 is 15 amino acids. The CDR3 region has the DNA TGTGCCAGCAGTAAAACGGACAGCGCGAACACTGAAGCTTTCTTT. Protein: CASSKTDSANTEAFF.

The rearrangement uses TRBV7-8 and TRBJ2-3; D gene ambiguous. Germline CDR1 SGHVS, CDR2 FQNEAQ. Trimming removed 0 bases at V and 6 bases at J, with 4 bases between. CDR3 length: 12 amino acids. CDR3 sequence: CASSLARDTQYF. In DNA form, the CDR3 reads TGTGCCAGCAGCTTAGCGCGCGATACGCAGTATTTT.

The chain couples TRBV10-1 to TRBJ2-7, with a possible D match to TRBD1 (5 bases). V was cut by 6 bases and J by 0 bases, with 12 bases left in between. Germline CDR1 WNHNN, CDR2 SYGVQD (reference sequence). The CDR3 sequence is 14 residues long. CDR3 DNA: TGCGCCAGCAGGGGGCCTACTTACTCCTACGAGCAGTACTTC. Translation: CASRGPTYSYEQYF.

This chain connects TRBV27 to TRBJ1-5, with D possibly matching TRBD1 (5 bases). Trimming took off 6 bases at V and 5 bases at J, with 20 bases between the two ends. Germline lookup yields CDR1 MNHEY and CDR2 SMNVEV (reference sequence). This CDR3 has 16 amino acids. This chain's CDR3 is CASRRRWGGEDQPQHF. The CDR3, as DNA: TGTGCCAGCAGACGCCGCTGGGGAGGGGAGGATCAGCCCCAGCATTTT.

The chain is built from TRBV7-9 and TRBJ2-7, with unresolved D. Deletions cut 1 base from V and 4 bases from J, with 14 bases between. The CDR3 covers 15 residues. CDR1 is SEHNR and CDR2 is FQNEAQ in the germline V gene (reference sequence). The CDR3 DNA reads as TGTGCCAGCAGCTTAGTTGCCTCGCCCCAGTACGAGCAGTACTTC. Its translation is CASSLVASPQYEQYF.

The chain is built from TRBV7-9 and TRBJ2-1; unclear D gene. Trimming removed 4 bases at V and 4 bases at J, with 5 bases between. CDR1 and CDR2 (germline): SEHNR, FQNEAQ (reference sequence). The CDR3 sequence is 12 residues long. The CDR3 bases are TGTGCCAGCAGCTCCGTATACAATGAGCAGTTCTTC. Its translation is CASSSVYNEQFF. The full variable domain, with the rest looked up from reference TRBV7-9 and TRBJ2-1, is DTGVSQNPRHKITKRGQNVTFRCDPISEHNRLYWYRQTLGQGPEFLTYFQNEAQLEKSRLLSDRFSAERPKGSFSTLEIQRTEQGDSAMYLCASSSVYNEQFFGPGTRLTVL.

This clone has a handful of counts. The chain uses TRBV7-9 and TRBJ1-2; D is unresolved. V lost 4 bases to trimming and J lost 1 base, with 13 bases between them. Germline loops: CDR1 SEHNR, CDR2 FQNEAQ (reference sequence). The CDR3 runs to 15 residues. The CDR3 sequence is CASSSQVGHNYGYTF. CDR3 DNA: TGTGCCAGCAGCTCCCAAGTGGGCCATAACTATGGCTACACCTTC.

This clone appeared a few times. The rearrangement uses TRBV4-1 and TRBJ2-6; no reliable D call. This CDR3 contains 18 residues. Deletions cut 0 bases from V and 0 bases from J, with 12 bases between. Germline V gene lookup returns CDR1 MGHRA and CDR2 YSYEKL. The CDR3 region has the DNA TGCGCCAGCAGCCAAGATGATCCCGTTAGCTCTGGGGCCAACGTCCTGACTTTC. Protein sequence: CASSQDDPVSSGANVLTF.

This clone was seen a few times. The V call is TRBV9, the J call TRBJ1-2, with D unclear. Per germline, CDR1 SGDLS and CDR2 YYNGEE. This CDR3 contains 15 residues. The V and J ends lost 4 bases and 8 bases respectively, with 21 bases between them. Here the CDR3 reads CASSTTSLVGWGYTF. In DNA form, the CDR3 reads TGTGCCAGCAGCACTACCTCCTTAGTGGGTTGGGGCTACACCTTC.

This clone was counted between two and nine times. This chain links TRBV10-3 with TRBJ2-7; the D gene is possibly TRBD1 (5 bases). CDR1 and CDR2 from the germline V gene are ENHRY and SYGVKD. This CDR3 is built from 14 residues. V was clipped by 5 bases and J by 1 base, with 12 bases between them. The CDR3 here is CAISPGAGSYEQYF. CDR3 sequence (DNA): TGTGCCATCAGTCCCGGTGCAGGGTCCTACGAGCAGTACTTC.

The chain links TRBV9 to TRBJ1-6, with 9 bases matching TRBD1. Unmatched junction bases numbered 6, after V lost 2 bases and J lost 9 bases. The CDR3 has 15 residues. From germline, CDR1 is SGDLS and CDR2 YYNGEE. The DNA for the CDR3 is TGTGCCAGCAGCGTTACAGGGGGCGCCGGTTCACCCCTCCACTTT. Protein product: CASSVTGGAGSPLHF.